What follows describes a single TCR beta chain. The template for TCR beta VDJ and CDR3 sequence profiling was genomic DNA. TCRdb ran MiXCR on the reads and lists one entry per CDR3 protein. The sample lists about 190,000 distinct CDR3 sequences, around 59% occurring once. Germline CDR1 MNHGY, CDR2 SVAAGI. The CDR3 runs 20 residues. With 4 bases clipped from V and 5 bases from J, the junction kept 16 bases outside the gene matches. The data originate from a study of CD8+CD57+ T cells in acquired aplastic anemia. The TCR originated in a human donor in good health, serving as a control. The chain combines TRBV6-9 with TRBJ2-3; 15 bases agree with TRBD2. Sequenced material: sorted CD4+, CD8+, or CD8+CD57+ T cells (not recorded which) from PBMCs. CDR3 in DNA: TGTGCCAGCAGTTTATTCGGGGGACTAGCGGGGGGCCCGGTGGAAGATACGCAGTATTTT. Translating gives CASSLFGGLAGGPVEDTQYF.